This T cell receptor (beta chain) came from a study of T-cell reconstitution after alpha-beta-depleted transplantation in children. For TCRbeta, the library was prepared with unique molecular identifiers. TCRdb re-called the PCR reads through MiXCR, storing one row per CDR3 protein. The sample holds almost 500,000 distinct CDR3 sequences, around an eighth seen once. CDR1 and CDR2 (germline): MDHEN, SYDVKM. The CDR3 spans 16 residues. V shed 5 bases, J shed 1 base, and the junction held 7 bases outside the gene matches. The V and J genes are TRBV28 and TRBJ2-3; TRBD2 matches at 9 bases. This specimen was PBMCs from the stem cell graft donor, taken from the stem cell graft. The receptor's source is a human donor who donated a stem cell graft to a child with combined immunodeficiency. CDR3 amino acids: CASSPLAGWGTDTQYF. The CDR3 DNA follows: TGTGCCAGCAGTCCGCTAGCGGGGTGGGGCACAGATACGCAGTATTTT.